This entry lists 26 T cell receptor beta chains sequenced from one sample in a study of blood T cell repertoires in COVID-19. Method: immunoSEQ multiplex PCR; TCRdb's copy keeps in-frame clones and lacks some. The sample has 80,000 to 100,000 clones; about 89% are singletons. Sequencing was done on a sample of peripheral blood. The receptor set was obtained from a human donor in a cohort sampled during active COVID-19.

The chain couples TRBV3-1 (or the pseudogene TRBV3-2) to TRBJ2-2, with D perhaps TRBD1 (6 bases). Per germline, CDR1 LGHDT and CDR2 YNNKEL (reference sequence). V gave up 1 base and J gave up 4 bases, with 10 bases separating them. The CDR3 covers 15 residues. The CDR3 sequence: CASSQVSGATGELFF. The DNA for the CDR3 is TGTGCCAGCAGCCAAGTATCAGGGGCCACCGGGGAGCTGTTTTTT.

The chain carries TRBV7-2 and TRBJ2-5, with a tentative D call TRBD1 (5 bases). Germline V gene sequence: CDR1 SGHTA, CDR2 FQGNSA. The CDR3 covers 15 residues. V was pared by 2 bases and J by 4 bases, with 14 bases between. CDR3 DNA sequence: TGTGCCAGCAGCTTACTTGGGGCTAGGGGAGAGACCCAGTACTTC. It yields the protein CASSLLGARGETQYF.

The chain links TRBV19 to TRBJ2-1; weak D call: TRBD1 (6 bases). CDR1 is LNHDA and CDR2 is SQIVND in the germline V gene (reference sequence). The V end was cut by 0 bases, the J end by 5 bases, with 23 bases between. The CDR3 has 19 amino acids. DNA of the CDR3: TGTGCCAGTAGTATAGACGGGGAGACAGGCAGGGCCCATCACAATGAGCAGTTCTTC. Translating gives CASSIDGETGRAHHNEQFF. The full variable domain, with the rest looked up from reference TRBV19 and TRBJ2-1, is DGGITQSPKYLFRKEGQNVTLSCEQNLNHDAMYWYRQDPGQGLRLIYYSQIVNDFQKGDIAEGYSVSREKKESFPLTVTSAQKNPTAFYLCASSIDGETGRAHHNEQFFGPGTRLTVL.

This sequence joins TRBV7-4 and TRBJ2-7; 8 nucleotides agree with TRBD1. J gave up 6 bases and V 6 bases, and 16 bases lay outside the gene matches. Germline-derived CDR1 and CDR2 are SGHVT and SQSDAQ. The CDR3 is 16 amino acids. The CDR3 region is CASRIGTGGPSGEQYF. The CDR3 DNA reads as TGTGCCAGCAGGATTGGTACAGGGGGTCCCTCGGGCGAGCAGTACTTC. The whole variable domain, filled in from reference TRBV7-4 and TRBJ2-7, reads GAGVSQSPRYKVAKRGRDVALRCDSISGHVTLYWYRQTLGQGSEVLTYSQSDAQRDKSGRPSGRFSAERPERSVSTLKIQRTEQGDSAVYLCASRIGTGGPSGEQYFGPGTRLTVT.

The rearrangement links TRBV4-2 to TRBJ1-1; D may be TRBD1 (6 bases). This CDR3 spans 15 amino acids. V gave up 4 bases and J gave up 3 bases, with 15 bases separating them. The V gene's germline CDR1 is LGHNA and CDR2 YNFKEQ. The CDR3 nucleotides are TGTGCCAGCAGCCCACAGGGTTCGGAGGACACTGAAGCTTTCTTT. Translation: CASSPQGSEDTEAFF.

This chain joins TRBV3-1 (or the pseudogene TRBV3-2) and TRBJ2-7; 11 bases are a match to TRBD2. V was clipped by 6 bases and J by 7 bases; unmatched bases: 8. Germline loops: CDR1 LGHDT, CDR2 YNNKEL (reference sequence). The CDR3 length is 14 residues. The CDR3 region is CASRELAGVWEQYF. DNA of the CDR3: TGTGCCAGCAGAGAACTAGCGGGAGTGTGGGAGCAGTACTTC.

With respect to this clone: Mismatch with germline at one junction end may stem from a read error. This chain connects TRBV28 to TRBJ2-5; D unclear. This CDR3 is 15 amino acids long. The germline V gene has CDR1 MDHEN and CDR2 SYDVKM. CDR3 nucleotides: TGTGCCAGCAGTTTATATAGACAAGGAAAAGAGTCCCAGTACTTC. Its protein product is CASSLYRQGKESQYF.

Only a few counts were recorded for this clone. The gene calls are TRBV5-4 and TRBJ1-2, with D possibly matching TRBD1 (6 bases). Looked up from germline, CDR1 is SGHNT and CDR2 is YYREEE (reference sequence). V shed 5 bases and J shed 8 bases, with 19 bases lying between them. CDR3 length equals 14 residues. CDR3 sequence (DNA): TGTGCCAGCAGTCTAAGGACAGACCTTTCGGGCTACACCTTC. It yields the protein CASSLRTDLSGYTF.

The CDR3, as DNA: TGTGCCATCAAGGGGGTCGGTGTCACCGGGGAGCTGTTTTTT. This translates into CAIKGVGVTGELFF. The chain has TRBV10-3 and TRBJ2-2; maybe TRBD1 (6 bases). Looked up from germline, CDR1 is ENHRY and CDR2 is SYGVKD. Trimming removed 7 bases from V and 4 bases from J, with 13 bases in between. The CDR3 has 14 amino acids.

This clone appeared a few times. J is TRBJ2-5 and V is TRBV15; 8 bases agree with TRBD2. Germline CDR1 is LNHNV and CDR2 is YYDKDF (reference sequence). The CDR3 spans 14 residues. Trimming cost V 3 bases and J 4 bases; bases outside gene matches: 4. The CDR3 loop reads CATSSRGGRETQYF. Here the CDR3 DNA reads TGTGCCACCAGCAGTCGCGGGGGGCGAGAGACCCAGTACTTC.

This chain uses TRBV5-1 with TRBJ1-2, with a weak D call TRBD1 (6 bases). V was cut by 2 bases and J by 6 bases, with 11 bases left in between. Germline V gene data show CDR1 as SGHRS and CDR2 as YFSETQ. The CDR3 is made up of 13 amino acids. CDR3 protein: CASSLQGRDGYTF. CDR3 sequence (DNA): TGCGCCAGCAGCTTACAGGGAAGGGATGGCTACACCTTC.

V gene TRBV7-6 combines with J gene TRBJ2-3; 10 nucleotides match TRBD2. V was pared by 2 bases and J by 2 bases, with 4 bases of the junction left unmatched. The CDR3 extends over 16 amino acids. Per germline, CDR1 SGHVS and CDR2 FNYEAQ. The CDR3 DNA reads TGTGCCAGCAGCTTACGGCTAGCGGGGGCCACAGATACGCAGTATTTT. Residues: CASSLRLAGATDTQYF.

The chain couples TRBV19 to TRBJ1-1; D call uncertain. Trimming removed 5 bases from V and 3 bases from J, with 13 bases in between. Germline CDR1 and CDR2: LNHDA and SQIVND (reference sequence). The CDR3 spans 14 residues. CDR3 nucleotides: TGTGCCAGTAGTGAGGGCCGGAGGTACACTGAAGCTTTCTTT. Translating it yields CASSEGRRYTEAFF.

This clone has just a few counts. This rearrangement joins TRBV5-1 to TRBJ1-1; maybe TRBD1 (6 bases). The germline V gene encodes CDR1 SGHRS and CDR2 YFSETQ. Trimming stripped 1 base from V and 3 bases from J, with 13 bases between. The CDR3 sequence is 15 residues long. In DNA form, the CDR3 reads TGCGCCAGCAGCTTGTTCGCGGGGGCGGACACTGAAGCTTTCTTT. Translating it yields CASSLFAGADTEAFF.

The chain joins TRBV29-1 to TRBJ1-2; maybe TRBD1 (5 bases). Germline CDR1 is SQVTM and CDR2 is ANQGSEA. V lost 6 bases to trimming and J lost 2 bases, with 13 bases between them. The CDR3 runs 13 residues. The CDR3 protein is CSVAEQVNYGYTF. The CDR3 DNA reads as TGCAGCGTCGCCGAACAGGTGAACTATGGCTACACCTTC.

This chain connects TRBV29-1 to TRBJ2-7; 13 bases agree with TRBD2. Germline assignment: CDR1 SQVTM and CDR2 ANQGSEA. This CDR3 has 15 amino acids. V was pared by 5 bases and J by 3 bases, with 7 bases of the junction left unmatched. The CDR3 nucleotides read TGCAGCGTTCTTGGCGGGACTAGCGGGGACTACGAGCAGTACTTC. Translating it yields CSVLGGTSGDYEQYF.

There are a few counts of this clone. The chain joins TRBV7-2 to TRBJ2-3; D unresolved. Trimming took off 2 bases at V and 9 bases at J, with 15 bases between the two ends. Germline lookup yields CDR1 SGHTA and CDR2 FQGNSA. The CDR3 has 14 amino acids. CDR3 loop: CASSLSPSRPTQYF. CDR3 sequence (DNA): TGTGCCAGCAGCTTATCCCCCTCTAGACCCACGCAGTATTTT.

The DNA for the CDR3 is TGTGCCAGCAGTGAATCTAGGTGGGGGGGGTCCTACAATGAGCAGTTCTTC. Its protein is CASSESRWGGSYNEQFF. This chain uses TRBV6-1 with TRBJ2-1, with 7 nucleotides matching TRBD2. V lost 2 bases to trimming and J lost 1 base; unmatched junction nucleotides: 8. The length of the CDR3 is 17 residues. The germline V gene encodes CDR1 MNHNS and CDR2 SASEGT.

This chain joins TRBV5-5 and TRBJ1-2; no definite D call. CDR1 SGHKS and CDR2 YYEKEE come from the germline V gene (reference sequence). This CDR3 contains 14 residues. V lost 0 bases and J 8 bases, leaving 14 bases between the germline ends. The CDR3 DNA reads TGTGCCAGCAGCTTGGGTGGGAGCGCGCGAGGCTACACCTTC. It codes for CASSLGGSARGYTF.

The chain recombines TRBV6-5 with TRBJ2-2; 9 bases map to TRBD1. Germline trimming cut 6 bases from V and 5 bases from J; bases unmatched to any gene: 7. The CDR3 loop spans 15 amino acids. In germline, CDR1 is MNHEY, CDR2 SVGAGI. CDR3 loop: CASSSGTGKTGELFF. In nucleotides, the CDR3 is TGTGCCAGCAGCTCAGGGACAGGGAAGACCGGGGAGCTGTTTTTT.

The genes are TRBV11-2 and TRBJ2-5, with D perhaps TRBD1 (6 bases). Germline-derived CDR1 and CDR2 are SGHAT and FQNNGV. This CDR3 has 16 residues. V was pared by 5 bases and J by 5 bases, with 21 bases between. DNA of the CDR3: TGTGCCAGCAGCCCAACCGACAGTTCTAGGGGGGAGACCCAGTACTTC. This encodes CASSPTDSSRGETQYF. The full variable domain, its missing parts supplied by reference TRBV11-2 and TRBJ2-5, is EAGVAQSPRYKIIEKRQSVAFWCNPISGHATLYWYQQILGQGPKLLIQFQNNGVVDDSQLPKDRFSAERLKGVDSTLKIQPAKLEDSAVYLCASSPTDSSRGETQYFGPGTRLLVL.

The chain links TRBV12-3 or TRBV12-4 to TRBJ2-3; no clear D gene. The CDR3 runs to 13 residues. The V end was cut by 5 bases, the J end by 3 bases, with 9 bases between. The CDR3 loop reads CASSPFATDTQYF. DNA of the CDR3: TGTGCCAGCAGTCCCTTTGCGACAGATACGCAGTATTTT.

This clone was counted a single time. The CDR3 bases are TGTGCCAGCACCCCCAGGATGGACAGTCGGGCCAACGTCCTGACTTTC. Encoded protein: CASTPRMDSRANVLTF. This rearrangement joins TRBV11-2 to TRBJ2-6, with D possibly being TRBD1 (6 bases). CDR1 and CDR2 from the germline V gene are SGHAT and FQNNGV. V lost 7 bases, J lost 5 bases, and 18 bases lay in between. The CDR3 has 16 amino acids.

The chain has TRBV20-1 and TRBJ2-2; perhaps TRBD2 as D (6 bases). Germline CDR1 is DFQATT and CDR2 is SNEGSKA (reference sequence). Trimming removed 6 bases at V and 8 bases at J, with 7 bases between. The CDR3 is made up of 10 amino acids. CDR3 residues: CSAAGGELFF. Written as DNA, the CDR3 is TGCAGTGCGGCGGGGGGGGAGCTGTTTTTT.

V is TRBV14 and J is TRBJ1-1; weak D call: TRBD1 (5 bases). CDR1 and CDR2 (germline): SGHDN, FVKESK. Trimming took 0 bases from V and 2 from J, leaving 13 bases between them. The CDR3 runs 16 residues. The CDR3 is CASSQDGAGPNTEAFF. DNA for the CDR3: TGTGCCAGCAGCCAAGATGGGGCAGGCCCTAACACTGAAGCTTTCTTT. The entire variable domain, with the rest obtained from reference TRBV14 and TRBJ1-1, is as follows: EAGVTQFPSHSVIEKGQTVTLRCDPISGHDNLYWYRRVMGKEIKFLLHFVKESKQDESGMPNNRFLAERTGGTYSTLKVQPAELEDSGVYFCASSQDGAGPNTEAFFGQGTRLTVV.

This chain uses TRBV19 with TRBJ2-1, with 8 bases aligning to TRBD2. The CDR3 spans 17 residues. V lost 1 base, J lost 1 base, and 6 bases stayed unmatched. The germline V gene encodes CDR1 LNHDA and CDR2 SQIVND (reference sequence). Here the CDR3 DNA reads TGTGCCAGTAGTATAGGTCTTACGGGGGGGTCCTACAATGAGCAGTTCTTC. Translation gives CASSIGLTGGSYNEQFF.